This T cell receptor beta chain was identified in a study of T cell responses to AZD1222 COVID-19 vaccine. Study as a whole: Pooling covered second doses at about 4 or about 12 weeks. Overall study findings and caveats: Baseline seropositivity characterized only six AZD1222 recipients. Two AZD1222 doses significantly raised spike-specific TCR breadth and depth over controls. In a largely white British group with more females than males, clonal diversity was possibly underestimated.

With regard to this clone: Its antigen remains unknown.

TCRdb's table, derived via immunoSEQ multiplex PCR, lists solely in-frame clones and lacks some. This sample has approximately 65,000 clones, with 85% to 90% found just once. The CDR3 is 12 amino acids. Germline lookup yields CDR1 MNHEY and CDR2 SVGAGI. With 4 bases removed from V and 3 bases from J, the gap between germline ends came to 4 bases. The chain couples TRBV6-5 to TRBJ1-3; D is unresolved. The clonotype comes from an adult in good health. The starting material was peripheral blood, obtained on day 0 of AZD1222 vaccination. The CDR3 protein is CASSFDGNTIYF. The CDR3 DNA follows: TGTGCCAGCAGTTTTGATGGAAACACCATATATTTT.